This T cell receptor beta chain derives from a study of blood T cell repertoires in COVID-19. Some clones are missing from TCRdb's copy, which holds only in-frame ones; the method was immunoSEQ multiplex PCR. Among 200,000 to 250,000 clones listed, approximately 80% were seen once. Germline loops: CDR1 LNHDA, CDR2 SQIVND (reference sequence). The CDR3 extends over 13 amino acids. Trimming removed 8 bases at V and 2 bases at J, with 9 bases between. The chain joins TRBV19 to TRBJ2-2; D not certain. This TCR derives from a woman between 18 and 30 years old with acute or convalescent COVID-19. Material: peripheral blood. The CDR3 here is CASAEYNTGELFF. For the CDR3, the DNA is TGTGCCAGTGCTGAGTATAACACCGGGGAGCTGTTTTTT.